A selection of T cell receptor beta chains follows, all from one sample in a study of T cell responses to AZD1222 COVID-19 vaccine. Profiling relied on immunoSEQ multiplex PCR, and the TCRdb table lists in-frame clones only, not all of them. The sample shows more than 90,000 clones, 85% to 90% of them seen only once. The source was peripheral blood, collected 28 days after the second AZD1222 dose. Source of these receptors: an adult who received the AZD1222 COVID-19 vaccine. Both conserved end residues are trimmed from each CDR3. Each record gives: clone size, V gene, J gene, CDR3 protein. Clone size, where shown, is once, few, many, or a class for clones that have expanded.

size: .
V: TRBV24-1
J: TRBJ2-1
CDR3: ATSIQDNEQF

size: .
V: TRBV28
J: TRBJ2-1
CDR3: ASSSVVRAGDNEQF

size: .
V: TRBV5-6
J: TRBJ1-3
CDR3: ASSLVGDGRNTIY

size: .
V: TRBV11-3
J: TRBJ2-7
CDR3: ASSLDRDYEQY

size: .
V: TRBV5-1
J: TRBJ2-7
CDR3: ASSLGDSGGNYEQY

size: few
V: TRBV5-1
J: TRBJ2-1
CDR3: ASSPTGYNEQF

size: .
V: TRBV6-1
J: TRBJ2-2
CDR3: ASSDNGELF

size: .
V: TRBV7-2
J: TRBJ2-1
CDR3: ASSLGLLAGEQF

size: few
V: TRBV27
J: TRBJ1-5
CDR3: ALPQPQH

size: .
V: TRBV3-1/TRBV3-2
J: TRBJ1-6
CDR3: ASSQDTPPLH

size: .
V: TRBV19
J: TRBJ1-2
CDR3: ASSMSRGNYGYT

size: few
V: TRBV20-1
J: TRBJ2-5
CDR3: SASLGIQETQY

size: few
V: TRBV28
J: TRBJ1-6
CDR3: ASSLSGGSPLH

size: .
V: TRBV9
J: TRBJ1-1
CDR3: ASGRQGDTEAF

size: .
V: TRBV10-3
J: TRBJ1-5
CDR3: AISEPGGPQH

size: .
V: TRBV18
J: TRBJ2-3
CDR3: ASSLSGDPSTDTQY

size: .
V: TRBV18
J: TRBJ1-1
CDR3: ASSPPSRPTEAF

size: .
V: TRBV10-3
J: TRBJ1-2
CDR3: ASWEGGNGYT